Described below is a single T cell receptor (beta chain) sequence and its context. This clone was recorded a few times. This clone's antigen is unknown. It has no much larger one-base neighbor in the sample; base qualities were not kept. The collaborating institutions used their own protocols to collect whole blood in K2EDTA tubes. For TCRbeta analysis, collaborator samples were shipped as frozen whole blood, as isolated PBMCs, or as DNA extracted from either sample type. The CDR3 goes from the cysteine to the phenylalanine over 15 residues. Kept here is only the CDR3 DNA, which spans 45 bases and is read in frame from base 1. CDR1 SGHVS and CDR2 FNYEAQ are derived from the germline V gene. Trimming takes 5 bases off V and 4 bases off J; junction bases not matched to a gene: 7. This sample stems from a study of blood T cell repertoires in COVID-19 (dated by TCRdb to the early 2020s). General notes on the study: Collaborator samples came from the United States, Italy and Spain and covered acute and convalescent phases of COVID-19. A de-identified subject ID, COVID-19 status, age in years and sex were almost always included in the sample metadata. Where available, HLA class I and class II types were obtained from metadata supplied by the sample provider rather than from assay-based typing. The material from the prospective study consisted of cDNA or gDNA derived from T cells, B-cell-depleted T cells, or PBMCs. Subjects who had been exposed to COVID-19, were actively infected with it, or had recovered from it provided the deeply sampled blood TCRbeta repertoires that made up the dataset. The samples were drawn from the first 160 participants of the ongoing ImmuneRACE study and from under 1,500 subjects provided by 6 global collaborators. The repertoires were released in a freely available public database intended as a resource for research on the immune response to SARS-CoV-2. What the study reported, not specific to this receptor: Clinical and demographic metadata were provided uncurated, with the amount varying by source and participant.

TCRbeta CDR3 regions were amplified from genomic DNA using the immunoSEQ Assay, a bias-controlled multiplex PCR. In the authors' own workflow: The number of nucleated cells in each sample was estimated from the amplification of reference gene primers within the assay. To quantify the absolute abundance of each unique TCRbeta CDR3 rearrangement, sequence reads were collapsed and filtered. For each sample, productive Simpson clonality was calculated by taking the square root of Simpson's diversity index across productive rearrangements. TCRdb carries this immuneACCESS record with in-frame sequences only. Its versions omit some clonotypes, under half of them owing to an unresolved V gene in the studies checked, with the rest unexplained. Clone size and V and J calls were adopted from that table, with D and trimming inferred from the DNA. This sample lists around 55,000 clones; around 89% were detected once. The top ten clones comprise 1.4% of the sample.

The V gene is TRBV7-6 and the J gene is TRBJ1-5; 8 bases in between match TRBD1. Sequences were obtained from peripheral blood. The source of this sequence is a man in his sixties with acute or convalescent COVID-19. The CDR3 protein is CASSARQGTNQPQHF. In nucleotide form, the sequence is TGTGCCAGCAGCGCAAGACAGGGGACGAATCAGCCCCAGCATTTT.